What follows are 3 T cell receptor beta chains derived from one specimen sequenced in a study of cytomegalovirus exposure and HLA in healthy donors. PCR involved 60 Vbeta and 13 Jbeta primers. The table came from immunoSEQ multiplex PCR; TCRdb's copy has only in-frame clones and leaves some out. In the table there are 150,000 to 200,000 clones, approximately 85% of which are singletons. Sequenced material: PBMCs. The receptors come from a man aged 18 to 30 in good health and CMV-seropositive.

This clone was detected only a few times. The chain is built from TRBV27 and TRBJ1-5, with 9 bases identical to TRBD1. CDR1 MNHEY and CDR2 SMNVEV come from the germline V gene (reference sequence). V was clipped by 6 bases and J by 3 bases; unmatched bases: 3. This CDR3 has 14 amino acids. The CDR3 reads CASSDRGDNQPQHF. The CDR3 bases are TGTGCCAGCAGCGACAGGGGGGACAATCAGCCCCAGCATTTT.

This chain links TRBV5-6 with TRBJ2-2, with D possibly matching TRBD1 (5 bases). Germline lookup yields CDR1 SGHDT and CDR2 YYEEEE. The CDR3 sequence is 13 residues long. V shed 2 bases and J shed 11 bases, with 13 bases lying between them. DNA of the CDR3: TGTGCCAGCAGCTTAATCGGCAGGGCCGAGCTGTTTTTT. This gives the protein CASSLIGRAELFF.

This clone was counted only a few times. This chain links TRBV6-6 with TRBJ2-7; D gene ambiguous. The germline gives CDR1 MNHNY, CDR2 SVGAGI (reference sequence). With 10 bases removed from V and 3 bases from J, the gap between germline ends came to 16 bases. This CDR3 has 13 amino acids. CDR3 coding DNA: TGTGCCACCCGGGTAGCTGAACACTACGAGCAGTACTTC. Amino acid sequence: CATRVAEHYEQYF.